This paragraph covers one TCR beta chain sequence. In the source study's methods: Estimation of nucleated cell counts relied on the amplification of reference gene primers. Measured with immunoSEQ multiplex PCR; TCRdb has only the in-frame clones, and not every one. V, J and clone size are taken as reported in that table, and D and trimming were inferred from the DNA itself. The table lists approximately 330,000 clones, 87% of them singletons, with roughly 9.9% in the top ten. The Seattle site enrolled patients during active infection and followed them longitudinally. This CDR3 is built from 15 residues. The germline V gene encodes CDR1 MNHEY and CDR2 SVGAGI. Trimming took 0 bases from V and 9 from J, leaving 15 bases between them. This sample is drawn from a study of blood T cell repertoires in COVID-19. Overall study: Acute-phase and convalescent COVID-19 samples originated in the United States, Italy and Spain. PBMCs, B-cell-depleted T cells, or T cells were the source of the cDNA or gDNA that made up the material.

The sequenced sample consisted of peripheral blood. The chain uses TRBV6-5 and TRBJ2-1; D may be TRBD1 (5 bases). This clonotype originated in a man in his thirties or forties with COVID-19, enrolled during active disease. CDR3 protein: CASSYSRGLSGEQFF. The CDR3, as DNA: TGTGCCAGCAGTTACTCTAGGGGCTTATCTGGTGAGCAGTTCTTC.